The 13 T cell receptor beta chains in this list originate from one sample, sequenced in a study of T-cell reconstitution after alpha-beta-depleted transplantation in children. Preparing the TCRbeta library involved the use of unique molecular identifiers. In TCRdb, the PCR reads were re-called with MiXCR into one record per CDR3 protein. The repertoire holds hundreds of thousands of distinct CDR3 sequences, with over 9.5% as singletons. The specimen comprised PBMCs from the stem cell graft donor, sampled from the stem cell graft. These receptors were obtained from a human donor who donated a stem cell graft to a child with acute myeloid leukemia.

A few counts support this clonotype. Here the CDR3 reads CASSSYRAPNYGYTF. The CDR3, as DNA: TGTGCCAGCAGCTCTTACAGGGCTCCTAACTATGGCTACACCTTC. The chain recombines TRBV7-2 with TRBJ1-2; weak D call: TRBD1 (6 bases). Germline CDR1 is SGHTA and CDR2 is FQGNSA. Trimming stripped 4 bases from V and 0 bases from J, with 12 bases between. The CDR3 loop spans 15 amino acids.

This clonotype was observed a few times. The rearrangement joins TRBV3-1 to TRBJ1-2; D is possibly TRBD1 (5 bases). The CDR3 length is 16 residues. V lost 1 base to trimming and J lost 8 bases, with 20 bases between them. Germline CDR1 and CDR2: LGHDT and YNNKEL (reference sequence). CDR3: CASSQGPRGSSRGYTF. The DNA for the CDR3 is TGTGCCAGCAGCCAAGGACCAAGGGGATCGTCTAGGGGCTACACCTTC.

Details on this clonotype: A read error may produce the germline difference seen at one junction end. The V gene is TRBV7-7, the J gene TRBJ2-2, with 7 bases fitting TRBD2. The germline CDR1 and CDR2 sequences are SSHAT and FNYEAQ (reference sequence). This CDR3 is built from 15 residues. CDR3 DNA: TGTGCTAGCAGGACTGGGGGGGAGAACACCGGGGAGCTGTTTTTT. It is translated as CASRTGGENTGELFF.

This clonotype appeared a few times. CDR3 DNA sequence: TGCAGCGTTGGAGTGACCCAGTACTTC. Translated, it gives CSVGVTQYF. The V call is TRBV29-1, the J call TRBJ2-5; D gene ambiguous. The CDR3 is 9 residues long. Germline-derived CDR1 and CDR2 are SQVTM and ANQGSEA. V dropped 4 bases and J dropped 7 bases, with 4 bases sitting between them.

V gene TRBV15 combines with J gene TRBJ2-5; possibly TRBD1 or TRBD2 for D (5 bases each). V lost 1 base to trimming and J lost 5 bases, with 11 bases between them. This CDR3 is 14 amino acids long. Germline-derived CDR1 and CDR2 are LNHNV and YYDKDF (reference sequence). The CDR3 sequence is CATSRGPGRETQYF. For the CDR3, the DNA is TGTGCCACCAGCAGAGGGCCGGGGCGGGAGACCCAGTACTTC.

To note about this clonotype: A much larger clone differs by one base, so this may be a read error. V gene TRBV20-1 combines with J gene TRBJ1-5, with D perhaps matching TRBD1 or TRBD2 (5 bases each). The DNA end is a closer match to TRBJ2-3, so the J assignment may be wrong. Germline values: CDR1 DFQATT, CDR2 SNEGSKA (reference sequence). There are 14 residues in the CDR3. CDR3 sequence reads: CSARGGASNQPQYF. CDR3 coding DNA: TGCAGTGCTAGAGGAGGGGCTAGCAATCAGCCCCAGTATTTT.

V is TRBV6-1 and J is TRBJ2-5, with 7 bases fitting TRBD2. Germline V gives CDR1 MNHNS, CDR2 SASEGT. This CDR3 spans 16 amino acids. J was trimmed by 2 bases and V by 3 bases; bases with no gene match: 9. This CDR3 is CASSDWGAGEQETQYF. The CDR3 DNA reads TGTGCCAGCAGTGATTGGGGTGCGGGAGAGCAAGAGACCCAGTACTTC.

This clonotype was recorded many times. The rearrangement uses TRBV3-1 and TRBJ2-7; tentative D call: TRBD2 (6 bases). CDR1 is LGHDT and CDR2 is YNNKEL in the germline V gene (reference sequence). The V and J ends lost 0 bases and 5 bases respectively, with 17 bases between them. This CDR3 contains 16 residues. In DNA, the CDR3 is TGTGCCAGCAGCCAAGACCCCTGGAGGGAGAGGAACGAGCAGTACTTC. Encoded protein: CASSQDPWRERNEQYF.

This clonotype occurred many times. CDR3 in DNA: TGTGCCAGCAGCCAAGATAGGGGGCCCAATCAGCCCCAGCATTTT. Its protein product is CASSQDRGPNQPQHF. This chain joins TRBV4-2 and TRBJ1-5; 7 positions match TRBD1. Germline loops: CDR1 LGHNA, CDR2 YNFKEQ. V gave up 0 bases and J gave up 3 bases; unmatched junction bases: 2. This CDR3 spans 15 amino acids.

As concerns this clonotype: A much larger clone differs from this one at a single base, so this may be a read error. CDR3 sequence reads: CASSVLAGFSTDTRYF. The CDR3 region has the DNA TGTGCCAGCAGCGTCCTAGCGGGATTTAGCACAGATACGCGGTATTTT. The V gene is TRBV9, the J gene TRBJ2-3; 9 nucleotides align to TRBD2. The CDR3 is made up of 16 amino acids. Germline V gene lookup returns CDR1 SGDLS and CDR2 YYNGEE.

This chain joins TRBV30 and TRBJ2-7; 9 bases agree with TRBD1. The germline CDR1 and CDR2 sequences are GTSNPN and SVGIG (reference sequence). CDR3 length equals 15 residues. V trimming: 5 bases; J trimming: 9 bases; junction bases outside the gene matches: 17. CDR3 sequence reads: CAWAKPGQGQKGQYF. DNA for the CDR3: TGTGCCTGGGCGAAGCCGGGACAGGGACAAAAGGGGCAGTACTTC.

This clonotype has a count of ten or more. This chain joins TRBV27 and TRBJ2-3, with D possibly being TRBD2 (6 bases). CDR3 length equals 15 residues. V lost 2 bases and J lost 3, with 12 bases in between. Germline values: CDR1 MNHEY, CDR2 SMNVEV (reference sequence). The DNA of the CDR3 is TGTGCCAGCAGTTTACGGAGGGGCGCAACAGATACGCAGTATTTT. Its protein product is CASSLRRGATDTQYF.

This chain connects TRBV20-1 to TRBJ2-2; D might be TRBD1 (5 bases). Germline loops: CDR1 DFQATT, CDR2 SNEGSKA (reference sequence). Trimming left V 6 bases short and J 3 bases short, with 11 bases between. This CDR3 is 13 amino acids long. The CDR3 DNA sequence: TGCAGTGCGGAAGGGGTAGACACCGGGGAGCTGTTTTTT. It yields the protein CSAEGVDTGELFF.